This T cell receptor (beta chain) stems from a study of cytomegalovirus exposure and HLA in healthy donors. Whole-study results and caveats: HLA restriction was apparent for most CMV-associated TCR beta chains in a later analysis. Some V segments (TRBV6-2 and TRBV6-3 among them) were excluded as indistinguishable. Some public TCRs appeared in many individuals, while most sequences were rare. The presence/absence work took it that sequencing depth was about the same across donors.

This clone was recorded a few times. Its cognate antigen is unknown. The PCR had 60 Vbeta and 13 Jbeta primers. Sequencing used immunoSEQ multiplex PCR; TCRdb keeps in-frame clones, though not all of them. The sample has 150,000 to 170,000 clones, around 74% seen once. V shed 3 bases and J 4 bases; nucleotides not matched to a gene: 6. The germline V gene has CDR1 SQVTM and CDR2 ANQGSEA. The CDR3 has 14 amino acids. The specimen was PBMCs. The TCR originated in a man aged 18 to 35 in good health and CMV-seronegative. This chain connects TRBV29-1 to TRBJ2-5, with 9 bases lining up with TRBD1. Here the CDR3 DNA reads TGCAGCGTTGACCCTGGGACAGGGCTAGAGACCCAGTACTTC. This encodes CSVDPGTGLETQYF. Based on the CDR3 plus reference TRBV29-1 and TRBJ2-5, the full variable domain is SAVISQKPSRDICQRGTSLTIQCQVDSQVTMMFWYRQQPGQSLTLIATANQGSEATYESGFVIDKFPISRPNLTFSTLTVSNMSPEDSSIYLCSVDPGTGLETQYFGPGTRLLVL.